A single sample gave rise to the 30 T cell receptor beta chains below, sequenced in a study of response to subunit inactivated influenza vaccine. Using its own MiXCR run on the RT-PCR reads, TCRdb lists one record per CDR3 protein. Of about 530,000 distinct CDR3 sequences in the sample, 10% to 15% were seen once. The source was PBMCs from blood, collected 45 days after vaccination. These receptors were obtained from a man aged 45-60 years who received an inactivated influenza vaccine.

This clonotype was detected ten times or more. This chain connects TRBV5-1 to TRBJ1-1; 9 nucleotides match TRBD1. Trimming cost V 2 bases and J 5 bases; bases outside gene matches: 7. Germline assignment: CDR1 SGHRS and CDR2 YFSETQ. The CDR3 totals 15 residues. The CDR3 coding sequence is TGCGCCAGCAGCTTACAGGGGGCGCATCGGACTGAAGCTTTCTTT. Encoded protein: CASSLQGAHRTEAFF.

This clonotype occurred a few times. V gene TRBV4-3 combines with J gene TRBJ2-1, with TRBD1 identical over 8 bases. This CDR3 is 15 amino acids long. Germline V gives CDR1 LGHNA, CDR2 YSLEER. V was pared by 0 bases and J by 6 bases, with 4 bases of the junction left unmatched. CDR3 nucleotide sequence: TGCGCCAGCAGCCAAGAAGACAGGGGATCCAATGAGCAGTTCTTC. This gives the protein CASSQEDRGSNEQFF.

This clonotype turned up a few times. This chain joins TRBV12-3 or TRBV12-4 and TRBJ2-6, with D hard to call. V gave up 4 bases and J gave up 1 base, with 11 bases separating them. CDR3 length: 16 residues. The DNA for the CDR3 is TGTGCCAGCAGTTCAATGACACTATCTGGGGCCAACGTCCTGACTTTC. Translated, it gives CASSSMTLSGANVLTF.

The chain links TRBV5-1 to TRBJ2-1, with D perhaps matching TRBD1 (5 bases). This CDR3 region has 17 residues. Germline V gene lookup returns CDR1 SGHRS and CDR2 YFSETQ. V dropped 4 bases and J dropped 2 bases, with 19 bases sitting between them. The CDR3 nucleotides read TGCGCCAGCAGCCCCAGTTGGCAGGGTTTAACCTACAATGAGCAGTTCTTC. Translated: CASSPSWQGLTYNEQFF.

The chain uses TRBV28 and TRBJ2-7, with D unclear. V was shortened by 1 base and J by 6 bases, with 19 bases between the two germline ends. This CDR3 has 16 residues. Per germline, CDR1 MDHEN and CDR2 SYDVKM. The CDR3 protein is CASSLFVGPGNGEQYF. The CDR3 DNA is TGTGCCAGCAGTTTATTTGTGGGTCCCGGAAATGGCGAGCAGTACTTC.

This clonotype occurred a few times. The chain links TRBV6-2 or TRBV6-3 to TRBJ2-2; D ambiguous. Between the trimmed V and J ends, which lost 2 bases and 4 bases, there was a span of 8 bases. Germline-derived CDR1 and CDR2 are MNHEY and SVGEGT. The CDR3 loop spans 14 amino acids. CDR3 sequence: CASSYPTLTGELFF. CDR3 DNA sequence: TGTGCCAGCAGTTACCCTACTCTCACCGGGGAGCTGTTTTTT.

This clonotype has at least ten counts. The CDR3 reads CASSPGRFRDEQYF. CDR3 DNA sequence: TGTGCCAGCAGTCCTGGTCGGTTTAGGGACGAGCAGTACTTC. The chain has TRBV12-3 or TRBV12-4 and TRBJ2-7, with D hard to call. V gave up 5 bases and J gave up 5 bases, with 16 bases separating them. The CDR3 runs 14 residues.

This clonotype has at least ten counts. This chain joins TRBV20-1 and TRBJ1-2, with 7 bases lining up with TRBD1. Germline CDR1 and CDR2: DFQATT and SNEGSKA (reference sequence). The CDR3 loop spans 13 amino acids. Trimming cost V 3 bases and J 9 bases; bases outside gene matches: 10. CDR3 nucleotides: TGCAGTGCTAGTCAGGGGACAGCTGAGAGCTACACCTTC. Amino acid sequence: CSASQGTAESYTF.

This clonotype was detected a few times. The V call is TRBV12-3 or TRBV12-4, the J call TRBJ1-4; 11 nucleotides agree with TRBD1. J gave up 7 bases and V 6 bases, and 7 bases lay outside the gene matches. This CDR3 spans 15 amino acids. Here the CDR3 DNA reads TGTGCCAGCAGCCTAGGGACAGGGGGTTTTGAAAAACTGTTTTTT. It is translated as CASSLGTGGFEKLFF.

In this sample, this clonotype turned up many times. The gene calls are TRBV20-1 and TRBJ2-5; D not resolved. The CDR3 loop spans 12 amino acids. Trimming pared 6 bases from V and 5 bases from J, leaving 13 bases between. Looked up from germline, CDR1 is DFQATT and CDR2 is SNEGSKA (reference sequence). DNA for the CDR3: TGCAGTGCCCTTGGACCGAGGGAGACCCAGTACTTC. Translated: CSALGPRETQYF.

The chain recombines TRBV20-1 with TRBJ2-7; D is unresolved. Trimming pared 0 bases from V and 4 bases from J, leaving 10 bases between. The germline gives CDR1 DFQATT, CDR2 SNEGSKA (reference sequence). The CDR3 totals 13 residues. Written as DNA, the CDR3 is TGCAGTGCTAGAGATCTCATTGGTTACGAGCAGTACTTC. Translation: CSARDLIGYEQYF.

This clonotype occurred a few times. The chain uses TRBV27 and TRBJ2-5; tentatively, D is TRBD2 (5 bases). This CDR3 spans 14 amino acids. The V and J ends lost 5 bases and 4 bases respectively, with 14 bases between them. Germline CDR1 MNHEY, CDR2 SMNVEV (reference sequence). In nucleotides, the CDR3 is TGTGCCAGCAGTCAAACTAGTTTCGGAGAGACCCAGTACTTC. The encoded protein is CASSQTSFGETQYF.

There are a few counts of this clonotype. The V gene is TRBV5-6, the J gene TRBJ1-1; D unresolved. CDR1 and CDR2 from the germline V gene are SGHDT and YYEEEE. Trimming left V 1 base short and J 1 base short, with 11 bases between. The CDR3 is 15 amino acids. The CDR3 spells CASSLRNVRNTEAFF. The CDR3 region has the DNA TGTGCCAGCAGCTTGAGGAACGTAAGGAACACTGAAGCTTTCTTT.

This clonotype occurred once. A much more abundant neighbour one base away suggests this may be a read error. This CDR3 reads CSVGRVGTEASF. CDR3 in DNA: TGCAGCGTTGGCAGGGTGGGGACTGAAGCTTCCTTT. The V call is TRBV29-1, the J call TRBJ1-1, with D possibly matching TRBD1 (5 bases). From germline, CDR1 is SQVTM and CDR2 ANQGSEA. This CDR3 contains 12 residues. Looking up the rest from reference TRBV29-1 and TRBJ1-1 gives the full variable domain: SAVISQKPSRDICQRGTSLTIQCQVDSQVTMMFWYRQQPGQSLTLIATANQGSEATYESGFVIDKFPISRPNLTFSTLTVSNMSPEDSSIYLCSVGRVGTEASFGQGTRLTVV.

The chain is built from TRBV29-1 and TRBJ2-6, with unresolved D. The germline CDR1 and CDR2 sequences are SQVTM and ANQGSEA. The V end lost 6 bases, the J end lost 0 bases, and 9 bases lay between the germline ends. The CDR3 consists of 14 residues. CDR3 loop: CSVKRSSGANVLTF. The CDR3 coding sequence is TGCAGCGTCAAAAGGAGCTCTGGGGCCAACGTCCTGACTTTC. Full variable domain (missing parts from reference TRBV29-1 and TRBJ2-6): SAVISQKPSRDICQRGTSLTIQCQVDSQVTMMFWYRQQPGQSLTLIATANQGSEATYESGFVIDKFPISRPNLTFSTLTVSNMSPEDSSIYLCSVKRSSGANVLTFGAGSRLTVL.

This clonotype has only a few counts. V usage is TRBV7-2 and J usage is TRBJ2-1; 8 positions match TRBD2. This CDR3 contains 16 residues. Germline V gene lookup returns CDR1 SGHTA and CDR2 FQGNSA. V gave up 2 bases and J gave up 4 bases; unmatched junction bases: 7. CDR3 bases: TGTGCCAGCAGCTTAACTAGCGGAGGACAATACAATGAGCAGTTCTTC. This encodes CASSLTSGGQYNEQFF.

This clonotype was detected only a few times. V gene TRBV4-1 combines with J gene TRBJ2-7, with 7 bases that match TRBD1. The V gene end was trimmed by 2 bases and the J gene end by 0 bases; junction bases not matched to a gene: 4. CDR1 is MGHRA, CDR2 YSYEKL, per germline. The CDR3 is 15 residues long. The CDR3 is CASSQRDSSSYEQYF. CDR3 DNA sequence: TGCGCCAGCAGCCAAAGGGACAGCAGCTCCTACGAGCAGTACTTC.

This clonotype was detected ten times or more. This sequence joins TRBV20-1 and TRBJ2-3; TRBD2 agrees at 9 bases. The germline CDR1 and CDR2 sequences are DFQATT and SNEGSKA (reference sequence). V lost 3 bases, J lost 3 bases, and 7 bases stayed unmatched. The CDR3 extends over 15 amino acids. The CDR3 bases are TGCAGTGCTAGGGACTTTAGCGGGGGAACAGATACGCAGTATTTT. The encoded protein is CSARDFSGGTDTQYF.

This clonotype was detected only a few times. The chain has TRBV5-1 and TRBJ1-1; D remains unclear. This CDR3 spans 13 amino acids. Looked up from germline, CDR1 is SGHRS and CDR2 is YFSETQ. V gave up 4 bases and J gave up 8 bases, with 15 bases separating them. This CDR3 is CASSLGREREAFF. The CDR3 nucleotides are TGCGCCAGCAGCCTGGGCCGAGAAAGGGAAGCTTTCTTT.

Points on this clonotype: One junction end disagrees with the germline gene, perhaps due to a read error. The rearrangement links TRBV7-2 to TRBJ2-5; D may be TRBD1 (5 bases). The CDR3 spans 16 residues. Germline V gene data show CDR1 as SGHTA and CDR2 as FQGNSA. The CDR3 spells CASSLVSRQTQETHYF. CDR3 in DNA: TGTGCCAGCAGCTTAGTGTCCCGACAGACCCAAGAGACCCATTACTTC.

This clonotype has a handful of counts. The chain carries TRBV4-2 and TRBJ2-7; D gene ambiguous. CDR1 and CDR2 (germline): LGHNA, YNFKEQ. V was trimmed by 1 base and J by 6 bases, leaving 10 bases between them. The CDR3 runs 13 residues. CDR3 sequence (DNA): TGTGCCAGCAGCCAAGGGCTGGTCGCCGAGCAGTACTTC. This translates into CASSQGLVAEQYF.

The chain joins TRBV29-1 to TRBJ1-4; 10 nucleotides match TRBD1. CDR3 length: 12 amino acids. Trimming removed 7 bases from V and 8 bases from J; junction bases left unmatched: 4. CDR1 and CDR2 (germline): SQVTM, ANQGSEA. The CDR3 sequence is CSGGQGEEKLFF. The CDR3 DNA sequence: TGCAGCGGCGGACAGGGGGAAGAAAAACTGTTTTTT.

This clonotype was detected a few times. The chain recombines TRBV10-3 with TRBJ2-2; TRBD1 matches 11 bases. Looked up from germline, CDR1 is ENHRY and CDR2 is SYGVKD. J lost 6 bases, V lost 3 bases, and 3 bases had no gene match. The CDR3 has 15 residues. This CDR3 reads CAISDGTGGAGELFF. DNA of the CDR3: TGTGCCATCAGTGATGGGACAGGGGGGGCCGGGGAGCTGTTTTTT.

This clonotype was detected a few times. The V call is TRBV4-2, the J call TRBJ1-6; D call uncertain. The CDR3 spans 15 residues. Germline CDR1 LGHNA, CDR2 YNFKEQ. Deletions cut 0 bases from V and 7 bases from J, with 10 bases between. The CDR3 bases are TGTGCCAGCAGCCAAGATACTGGCGGGAATTCACCCCTCCACTTT. Amino acid sequence: CASSQDTGGNSPLHF.

This clonotype was observed a few times. The chain joins TRBV7-2 to TRBJ1-2; tentative D call: TRBD1 (5 bases). V was shortened by 1 base and J by 7 bases, with 13 bases between the two germline ends. Germline V CDR1 and CDR2: SGHTA, FQGNSA. The CDR3 loop spans 14 amino acids. The CDR3 region is CASSLVGVEGGYTF. DNA for the CDR3: TGTGCCAGCAGCTTAGTAGGGGTGGAAGGTGGCTACACCTTC.

The CDR3: CASSPTINTDTQYF. DNA of the CDR3: TGTGCCAGCAGCCCCACTATCAACACAGATACGCAGTATTTT. V gene TRBV11-2 combines with J gene TRBJ2-3; D is unclear. This CDR3 is 14 amino acids long. Trimming pared 5 bases from V and 2 bases from J, leaving 11 bases between. The germline V gene has CDR1 SGHAT and CDR2 FQNNGV.

This rearrangement joins TRBV12-3 or TRBV12-4 to TRBJ2-2; D is unresolved. V dropped 6 bases and J dropped 1 base, with 6 bases sitting between them. The CDR3 runs to 13 residues. The DNA for the CDR3 is TGTGCCAGCAGAACACAGAACACCGGGGAGCTGTTTTTT. It specifies CASRTQNTGELFF.

The chain carries TRBV3-1 and TRBJ2-1, with TRBD1 matching 9 bases. V was pared by 2 bases and J by 7 bases, with 15 bases of the junction left unmatched. The CDR3 length is 18 residues. Germline CDR1 reads LGHDT; CDR2 reads YNNKEL (reference sequence). For the CDR3, the DNA is TGTGCCAGCAGCCAACAATTCCCCTGGACAGGGGTGGTTAATGAGCAGTTCTTC. Translation gives CASSQQFPWTGVVNEQFF.

This clonotype was counted only a few times. This chain connects TRBV20-1 to TRBJ2-5; D gene ambiguous. The V gene lost 1 base and the J gene lost 3 bases, with 6 bases spanning the gap. The germline V gene has CDR1 DFQATT and CDR2 SNEGSKA (reference sequence). The CDR3 has 12 residues. The CDR3 DNA is TGCAGTGCTAGAGGGTTAAAAGAGACCCAGTACTTC. It encodes CSARGLKETQYF.

This clonotype was detected a few times. The CDR3 DNA follows: TGCAGTGCCAAACTGATAAATCAGCCCCAGCATTTT. This codes for CSAKLINQPQHF. The rearrangement links TRBV20-1 to TRBJ1-5; D gene unclear. Trimming left V 6 bases short and J 4 bases short, with 10 bases between. This CDR3 is built from 12 residues. CDR1 and CDR2 from the germline V gene are DFQATT and SNEGSKA (reference sequence).